The 14 T cell receptor beta chains given below trace back to one sample, sequenced in a study of blood T cell repertoires in COVID-19. Only in-frame clones appear in the TCRdb table, and some are missing; sequencing was by immunoSEQ multiplex PCR. Among about 210,000 clones listed, around 80% were seen once. Source material: peripheral blood. The receptors were sampled from a middle-aged man who had recovered from COVID-19.

The CDR3 DNA follows: TGTGCCAGCAGCCAGTTGGATGCGGGCGCAGACTATGGCTACACCTTC. This translates into CASSQLDAGADYGYTF. The V gene is TRBV3-1 (or the pseudogene TRBV3-2), the J gene TRBJ1-2; D not certain. With 3 bases removed from V and 3 bases from J, the gap between germline ends came to 17 bases. Germline CDR1 LGHDT, CDR2 YNNKEL (reference sequence). CDR3 length: 16 residues.

V gene TRBV11-2 combines with J gene TRBJ1-1; 7 bases agree with TRBD1. From germline, CDR1 is SGHAT and CDR2 FQNNGV. The ends lost 0 bases at V and 4 bases at J; junction bases unmatched: 8. This CDR3 spans 16 amino acids. The CDR3: CASSLDAGGLVTEAFF. The CDR3 DNA sequence: TGTGCCAGCAGCTTAGACGCAGGGGGACTTGTCACTGAAGCTTTCTTT.

V and J are TRBV27 and TRBJ1-5; D gene unclear. The CDR3 extends over 14 amino acids. CDR1 is MNHEY, CDR2 SMNVEV, per germline (reference sequence). Deletions cut 6 bases from V and 3 bases from J, with 12 bases between. The CDR3: CASSGRRDNQPQHF. For the CDR3, the DNA is TGTGCCAGCAGCGGCCGGAGGGACAATCAGCCCCAGCATTTT.

Only one count was recorded for this clone. V gene TRBV19 combines with J gene TRBJ2-1; D not certain. Deletions cut 3 bases from V and 9 bases from J, with 9 bases between. The CDR3 length is 12 residues. Per germline, CDR1 LNHDA and CDR2 SQIVND (reference sequence). CDR3 nucleotide sequence: TGTGCCAGTAGTATGTTAGCCAGTGAGCAGTTCTTC. This encodes CASSMLASEQFF.

J is TRBJ2-5 and V is TRBV12-3 or TRBV12-4; D perhaps matches TRBD2 (7 bases). This CDR3 region has 13 residues. V dropped 7 bases and J dropped 6 bases, with 15 bases sitting between them. The CDR3 spells CASKGGPLKTQYF. CDR3 DNA sequence: TGTGCCAGCAAGGGGGGGCCTTTGAAGACCCAGTACTTC.

The chain employs TRBV5-1 and TRBJ1-4, with D possibly being TRBD1 (6 bases). Germline V gene data show CDR1 as SGHRS and CDR2 as YFSETQ. Trimming cost V 2 bases and J 8 bases, with 13 bases left between them. The CDR3 has 14 amino acids. The CDR3 DNA reads as TGCGCCAGCAGCTTCAGGGGTGGGGGAGAAAAACTGTTTTTT. Its translation is CASSFRGGGEKLFF.

This clone has only a few counts. CDR3 protein: CASSLGQEQLGYNSPLHF. As DNA, the CDR3 is TGTGCCAGCAGCTTAGGACAAGAGCAGCTCGGCTATAATTCACCCCTCCACTTT. The chain is built from TRBV7-6 and TRBJ1-6; D call uncertain. The V gene's germline CDR1 is SGHVS and CDR2 FNYEAQ. V was trimmed by 1 base and J by 3 bases, leaving 16 bases between them. The length of the CDR3 is 18 residues.

This chain connects TRBV7-2 to TRBJ2-5; TRBD1 might be the D (5 bases). The germline CDR1 and CDR2 sequences are SGHTA and FQGNSA. V lost 0 bases and J lost 7, with 12 bases in between. The CDR3 totals 14 residues. DNA of the CDR3: TGTGCCAGCAGCTTAGCTTCCTGGGGCGGGACCCAGTACTTC. It translates to CASSLASWGGTQYF.

This chain links TRBV19 with TRBJ2-1, with no clear D. Germline loops: CDR1 LNHDA, CDR2 SQIVND (reference sequence). Trimming removed 10 bases at V and 3 bases at J, with 16 bases between. This CDR3 is 14 amino acids long. The CDR3 nucleotides read TGTGCCACAACCCCAGAATCGGGCTACAATGAGCAGTTCTTC. It translates to CATTPESGYNEQFF.

The chain carries TRBV7-9 and TRBJ2-5, with 9 positions matching TRBD2. The CDR3 totals 16 residues. CDR1 and CDR2 (germline): SEHNR, FQNEAQ (reference sequence). V was pared by 5 bases and J by 1 base, with 8 bases of the junction left unmatched. CDR3 sequence reads: CASSLRSGGIQETQYF. The CDR3 DNA sequence: TGTGCCAGCAGCCTGAGGAGCGGGGGGATCCAAGAGACCCAGTACTTC.

The gene calls are TRBV11-2 and TRBJ2-2; D remains ambiguous. Germline lookup yields CDR1 SGHAT and CDR2 FQNNGV. Trimming removed 1 base at V and 1 base at J, with 4 bases between. The CDR3 is 14 residues long. CDR3 sequence reads: CASSLVRNTGELFF. The CDR3 DNA follows: TGTGCCAGCAGCTTAGTCAGGAACACCGGGGAGCTGTTTTTT.

The chain joins TRBV27 to TRBJ2-7, with 14 bases lining up with TRBD2. Germline trimming cut 4 bases from V and 9 bases from J; bases unmatched to any gene: 20. Germline V gene sequence: CDR1 MNHEY, CDR2 SMNVEV (reference sequence). CDR3 size: 19 residues. The CDR3 nucleotides read TGTGCCAGCAGTTCCCAACCCGGGACTAGCGGGAGTTCCCTACAGTTGCAGTACTTC. As protein: CASSSQPGTSGSSLQLQYF.

V gene TRBV27 combines with J gene TRBJ1-4; TRBD1 is a possible D gene (6 bases). V was shortened by 4 bases and J by 8 bases, with 11 bases between the two germline ends. The CDR3 has 13 residues. Germline V gives CDR1 MNHEY, CDR2 SMNVEV (reference sequence). The CDR3 region is CASSSSDREKLFF. CDR3 coding DNA: TGTGCCAGCAGTTCGTCGGACAGAGAAAAACTGTTTTTT. Full variable domain (missing parts from reference TRBV27 and TRBJ1-4): EAQVTQNPRYLITVTGKKLTVTCSQNMNHEYMSWYRQDPGLGLRQIYYSMNVEVTDKGDVPEGYKVSRKEKRNFPLILESPSPNQTSLYFCASSSSDREKLFFGSGTQLSVL.

Points on this clone: Its ends do not fully match the called genes, so a read error is possible. The chain has TRBV5-5 and TRBJ1-2; D may be TRBD1 (5 bases). The CDR3 is 12 residues long. The germline V gene has CDR1 SGHKS and CDR2 YYEKEE (reference sequence). The CDR3 DNA is TGCAAATCCGCGGGGGAAGGCTATGGCTACACCTTC. This sequence encodes CKSAGEGYGYTF.